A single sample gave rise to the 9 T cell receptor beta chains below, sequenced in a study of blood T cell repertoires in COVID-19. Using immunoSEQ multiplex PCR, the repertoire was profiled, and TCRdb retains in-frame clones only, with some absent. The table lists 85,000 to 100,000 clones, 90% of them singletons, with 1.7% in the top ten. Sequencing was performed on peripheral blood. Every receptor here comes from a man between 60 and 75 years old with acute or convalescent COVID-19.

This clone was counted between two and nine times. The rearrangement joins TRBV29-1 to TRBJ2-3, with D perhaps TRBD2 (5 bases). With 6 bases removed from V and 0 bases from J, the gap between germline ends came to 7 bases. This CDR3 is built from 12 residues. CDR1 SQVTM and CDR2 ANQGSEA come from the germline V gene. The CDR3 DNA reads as TGCAGCGTGCGGACTAGCACAGATACGCAGTATTTT. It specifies CSVRTSTDTQYF.

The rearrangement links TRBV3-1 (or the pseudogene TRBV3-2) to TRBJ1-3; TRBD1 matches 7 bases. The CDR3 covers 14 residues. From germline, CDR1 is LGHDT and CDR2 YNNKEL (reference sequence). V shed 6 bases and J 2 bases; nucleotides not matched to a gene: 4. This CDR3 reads CASRLTGAGNTIYF. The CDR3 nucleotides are TGTGCCAGCAGGTTAACAGGGGCTGGAAACACCATATATTTT.

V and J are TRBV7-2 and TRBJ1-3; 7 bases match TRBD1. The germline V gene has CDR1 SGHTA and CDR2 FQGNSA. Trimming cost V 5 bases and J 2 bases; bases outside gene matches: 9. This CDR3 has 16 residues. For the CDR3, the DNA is TGTGCCAGCAGCCCCTATCCAACAGGGGCTGGAAACACCATATATTTT. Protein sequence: CASSPYPTGAGNTIYF.

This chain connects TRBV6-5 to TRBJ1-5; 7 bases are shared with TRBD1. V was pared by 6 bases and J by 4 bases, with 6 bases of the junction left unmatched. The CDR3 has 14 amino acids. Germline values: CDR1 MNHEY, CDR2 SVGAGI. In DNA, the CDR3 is TGTGCCAGCAGCGTAACGACAGGGAATCAGCCCCAGCATTTT. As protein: CASSVTTGNQPQHF.

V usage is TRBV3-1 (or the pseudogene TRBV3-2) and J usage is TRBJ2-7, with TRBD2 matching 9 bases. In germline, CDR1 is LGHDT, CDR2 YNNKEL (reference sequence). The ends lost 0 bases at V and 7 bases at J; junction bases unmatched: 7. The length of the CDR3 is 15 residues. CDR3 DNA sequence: TGTGCCAGCAGCCAAGAAGCGGGGGGAATTCGTGAGCAGTACTTC. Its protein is CASSQEAGGIREQYF.

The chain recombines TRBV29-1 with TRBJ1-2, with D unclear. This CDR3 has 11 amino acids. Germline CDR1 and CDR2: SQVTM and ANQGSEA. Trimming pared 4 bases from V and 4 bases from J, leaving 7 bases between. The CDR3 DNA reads TGCAGCGTTGTCGGGAGCTATGGCTACACCTTC. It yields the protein CSVVGSYGYTF.

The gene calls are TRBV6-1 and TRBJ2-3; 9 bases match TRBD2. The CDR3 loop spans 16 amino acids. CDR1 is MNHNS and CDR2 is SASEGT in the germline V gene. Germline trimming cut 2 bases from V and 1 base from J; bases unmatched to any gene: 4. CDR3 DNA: TGTGCCAGCAGTGAATTTGGCGGGGGGGGCACAGATACGCAGTATTTT. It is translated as CASSEFGGGGTDTQYF.

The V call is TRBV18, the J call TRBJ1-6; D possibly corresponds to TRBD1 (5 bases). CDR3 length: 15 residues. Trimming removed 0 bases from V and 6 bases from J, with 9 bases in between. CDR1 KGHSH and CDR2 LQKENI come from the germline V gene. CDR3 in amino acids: CASSPPTELNSPLHF. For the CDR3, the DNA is TGTGCCAGCTCACCACCGACAGAGCTTAATTCACCCCTCCACTTT.

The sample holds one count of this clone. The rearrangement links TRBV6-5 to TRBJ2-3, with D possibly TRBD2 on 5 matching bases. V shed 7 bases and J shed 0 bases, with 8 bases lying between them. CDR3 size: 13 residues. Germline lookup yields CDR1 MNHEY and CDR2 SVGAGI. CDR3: CASNGESTDTQYF. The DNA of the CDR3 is TGTGCCAGCAATGGGGAGAGCACAGATACGCAGTATTTT.